This T cell receptor (beta chain) was retrieved from a study of T cell changes during pregnancy in multiple sclerosis. The repertoire was sequenced with immunoSEQ multiplex PCR; TCRdb's copy has only in-frame clones and lacks some. There are about 31,000 clones in the sample; around 90% occur only once, and 0.6% to 0.9% lies in the top ten. The trim removed 8 bases at V and 9 bases at J, leaving 10 bases unmatched. The CDR3 spans 14 residues. Per germline, CDR1 ENHRY and CDR2 SYGVKD. The source material was CD4+ T cells from peripheral blood mononuclear cells, sampled in the first trimester of pregnancy. This receptor was identified in a female donor in good health, enrolled as a control in a pregnancy study. The J gene is TRBJ2-1, the V gene TRBV10-3; TRBD2 aligns across 10 bases. The CDR3 is CAIYASGGVGEQFF. The DNA of the CDR3 is TGTGCCATCTATGCCAGCGGGGGGGTCGGTGAGCAGTTCTTC.